This TCR beta chain was profiled in a study of T cell repertoires in cytomegalovirus infection. Turning to the study itself: Both a matching HLA type and CMV infection were indicated by public TCR beta signatures.

TCRdb reanalysed the reads using MiXCR and keeps one entry per CDR3 protein. The data hold 700,000 to 950,000 distinct CDR3 sequences, with 32% observed a single time. Germline CDR1 is LNHDA and CDR2 is SQIVND (reference sequence). The V gene end was trimmed by 3 bases and the J gene end by 7 bases; junction bases not matched to a gene: 14. The CDR3 runs to 17 residues. This clonotype was found many times. The target antigen is unknown. The clonotype originates from a human donor in good health (CMV status not recorded). Some clones in this sample may be carry-over from other donors' samples. This chain links TRBV19 with TRBJ1-5, with 8 positions matching TRBD1. Material: cultured CD8+ T cells from PBMCs, obtained from culture after CMV antigen stimulation. In DNA, the CDR3 is TGTGCCAGTAGTATCCCACAGGGGGACGGCCCCCGGCAGCCCCAGCATTTT. Its translation is CASSIPQGDGPRQPQHF.